This is a list of T cell receptor beta chains from one sample in a study of shared clonotypes between healthy human individuals. The assay was immunoSEQ multiplex PCR, and TCRdb's table has in-frame clones only and misses some. There are approximately 340,000 clones in the sample; over 70% occur only once, and more than 9% lies in the top ten. Input material: memory CD4+ T cells sorted from blood. Source of these receptors: a man aged 25-45 years in good health. CDR3s include the opening cysteine and the closing phenylalanine or tryptophan. A D gene is named only where the DNA matches it firmly. Only some rows state a clone size, as once, few, many or a class for expanded clones.

clone_size | j_call | d_call | v_call | cdr3_aa | cdr3_nt
. | TRBJ1-4 | TRBD1 | TRBV7-6 | CASSLGQGWTNEKLFF | TGTGCCAGCAGCCTTGGACAGGGTTGGACTAATGAAAAACTGTTTTTT
. | TRBJ2-5 | TRBD2 | TRBV4-1 | CASSQGHSGSQETQYF | TGCGCCAGCAGCCAAGGTCATAGCGGGAGCCAAGAGACCCAGTACTTC
. | TRBJ2-7 | . | TRBV28 | CASSSRGSARGQYF | TGTGCCAGCAGTTCAAGGGGCTCGGCGAGAGGGCAGTACTTC
. | TRBJ2-7 | TRBD2 | TRBV5-4 | CASSSKGASGRSPPYEQYF | TGTGCCAGCAGCTCTAAAGGGGCTAGCGGGAGGTCACCTCCGTACGAGCAGTACTTC
. | TRBJ2-7 | TRBD2 | TRBV4-3 | CASSRETDLAAYEQYF | TGCGCCAGCAGCCGCGAGACAGATCTAGCGGCCTACGAGCAGTACTTC
once | TRBJ2-7 | TRBD1 | TRBV11-2 | CASSSYRDRLFYEQYF | TGTGCCAGCAGCTCTTATAGGGACAGGTTATTCTACGAGCAGTACTTC
. | TRBJ1-2 | . | TRBV28 | CASTLGGSWDGYTF | TGTGCCAGCACTCTGGGGGGGAGTTGGGATGGCTACACCTTC
. | TRBJ2-7 | . | TRBV9 | CASSRRGLADYEQYF | TGTGCCAGCAGCCGTCGGGGGCTAGCGGACTACGAGCAGTACTTC
few | TRBJ2-2 | TRBD1 | TRBV27 | CASSSPRQGNYTGELFF | TGTGCCAGCAGTTCACCACGACAGGGAAATTACACCGGGGAGCTGTTTTTT
many | TRBJ1-4 | . | TRBV27 | CASSLTGGRGAYEKLFF | TGTGCCAGCAGTTTAACGGGGGGTCGGGGGGCGTATGAAAAACTGTTTTTT
. | TRBJ2-3 | TRBD1 | TRBV6-1 | CASDWTGVTDTQYF | TGTGCCAGTGATTGGACAGGGGTCACAGATACGCAGTATTTT
. | TRBJ2-7 | TRBD2 | TRBV27 | CASSLSGLVSYEQYF | TGTGCCAGCAGTTTATCAGGACTAGTTTCGTACGAGCAGTACTTC
. | TRBJ2-7 | . | TRBV28 | CASSSPSMRGRSYEQYF | TGTGCCAGCAGTTCCCCGTCAATGAGGGGCAGATCCTACGAGCAGTACTTC
. | TRBJ2-3 | . | TRBV5-1 | CASSLGGGGSSTDTQYF | TGCGCCAGCAGTTTGGGGGGCGGTGGTAGCAGCACAGATACGCAGTATTTT
. | TRBJ2-3 | TRBD2 | TRBV5-5 | CASSLGALAGVDTQYF | TGTGCCAGCAGCTTGGGGGCATTAGCGGGAGTGGATACGCAGTATTTT
. | TRBJ1-4 | TRBD1 | TRBV10-1 | CASSDGQAATNEKLFF | TGCGCCAGCAGTGATGGACAGGCAGCAACTAATGAAAAACTGTTTTTT
. | TRBJ1-2 | . | TRBV2 | CASSHDRDYGYTF | TGTGCCAGCAGTCACGACAGAGACTATGGCTACACCTTC
few | TRBJ2-7 | TRBD1 | TRBV5-5 | CASSFNDGQVAEQYF | TGTGCCAGCAGCTTCAATGATGGACAGGTCGCTGAGCAGTACTTC
. | TRBJ1-1 | . | TRBV10-3 | CAISESEGRVTEAFF | TGTGCCATCAGTGAGTCTGAGGGGAGGGTCACTGAAGCTTTCTTT
. | TRBJ2-6 | TRBD1 | TRBV7-8 | CASSLAKTGDTSGANVLTF | TGTGCCAGCAGCTTAGCAAAGACAGGGGATACCTCTGGGGCCAACGTCCTGACTTTC
medium-sized | TRBJ2-1 | . | TRBV5-4 | CASSLAVTRTLTPGEQFF | TGTGCCAGCAGCTTGGCCGTTACGAGAACCCTCACCCCTGGAGAGCAGTTCTTC
. | TRBJ2-1 | . | TRBV15 | CATSNGYEQFF | TGTGCCACCTCAAACGGCTATGAGCAGTTCTTC
. | TRBJ2-3 | TRBD2 | TRBV12-5 | CASGRGLAGGTDTQYF | TGTGCTAGTGGCCGGGGACTAGCGGGAGGCACAGATACGCAGTATTTT
few | TRBJ1-1 | . | TRBV6-5 | CASSYWTDNTEAFF | TGTGCCAGCAGTTACTGGACAGATAACACTGAAGCTTTCTTT
. | TRBJ2-7 | TRBD1 | TRBV18 | CASSPATGVYEQYF | TGTGCCAGCTCACCAGCGACAGGGGTCTACGAGCAGTACTTC
. | TRBJ2-3 | . | TRBV5-6 | CASTPRRPLPDTQYF | TGTGCCAGCACGCCAAGGCGGCCCCTTCCAGATACGCAGTATTTT
. | TRBJ1-1 | . | TRBV10-3 | CAIGTEGGVGTEAFF | TGTGCCATCGGAACCGAAGGCGGGGTGGGCACTGAAGCTTTCTTT
. | TRBJ2-7 | TRBD1 | TRBV5-1 | CASSLPIRTGGAYEQYF | TGCGCCAGCAGCTTGCCTATAAGGACAGGGGGTGCCTACGAGCAGTACTTC
. | TRBJ2-7 | TRBD2 | TRBV12-5 | CASGDAGTSGIYEQYF | TGTGCTAGTGGCGACGCCGGGACTAGCGGGATCTACGAGCAGTACTTC
many | TRBJ2-1 | . | TRBV4-1 | CASSQDNAPRVERSYNEQFF | TGCGCCAGCAGCCAAGATAACGCCCCGCGTGTAGAAAGGTCCTACAATGAGCAGTTCTTC
. | TRBJ2-1 | . | TRBV5-4 | CASSGSGKYNEQFF | TGTGCCAGCAGCGGATCCGGAAAGTACAATGAGCAGTTCTTC
few | TRBJ2-7 | TRBD1 | TRBV6-1 | CASTTGTGSAEQYF | TGTGCCAGCACTACCGGGACAGGGTCCGCCGAGCAGTACTTC
few | TRBJ2-3 | TRBD1 | TRBV5-1 | CASSLGDRVTDTQYF | TGCGCCAGCAGCTTGGGGGACAGGGTCACAGATACGCAGTATTTT
. | TRBJ1-3 | . | TRBV27 | CASSLGLPGAGNTIYF | TGTGCCAGCAGTTTGGGGCTCCCGGGGGCAGGAAACACCATATATTTT
. | TRBJ2-2 | TRBD1 | TRBV11-3 | CASSPQGGHGELFF | TGTGCCAGCAGCCCACAGGGGGGTCACGGGGAGCTGTTTTTT
. | TRBJ1-2 | . | TRBV4-1 | CASSQGPGLGGYTF | TGCGCCAGCAGCCAAGGTCCTGGGTTAGGAGGCTACACCTTC
. | TRBJ2-5 | . | TRBV30 | CAWSVLIGYQETQYF | TGTGCCTGGAGTGTACTTATAGGCTACCAAGAGACCCAGTACTTC
. | TRBJ2-7 | TRBD1 | TRBV6-1 | CASSLETGGSYEQYF | TGTGCCAGCAGTTTAGAGACAGGGGGCTCCTACGAGCAGTACTTC
once | TRBJ2-5 | . | TRBV7-9 | CASSPAGGETQYF | TGTGCCAGCAGCCCGGCGGGTGGGGAGACCCAGTACTTC
. | TRBJ2-7 | . | TRBV14 | CASSPPLGGKEKNEQYF | TGTGCCAGCAGCCCGCCCCTGGGCGGGAAAGAAAAGAACGAGCAGTACTTC
. | TRBJ1-2 | TRBD1 | TRBV14 | CASSPPGTGFYGYTF | TGTGCCAGCAGCCCACCAGGGACAGGATTCTATGGCTACACCTTC
few | TRBJ2-1 | TRBD2 | TRBV2 | CASSGILLADEQFF | TGTGCCAGCAGTGGGATCTTACTAGCGGATGAGCAGTTCTTC
. | TRBJ2-7 | . | TRBV19 | CASSIDSGFYEQYF | TGTGCCAGTAGTATAGATTCAGGCTTCTACGAGCAGTACTTC
few | TRBJ1-1 | . | TRBV5-6 | CASSSRGRYTEAFF | TGTGCCAGCAGCTCTAGGGGCCGTTACACTGAAGCTTTCTTT
. | TRBJ2-7 | . | TRBV18 | CASSPGQGEQYF | TGTGCCAGCTCACCAGGGCAAGGCGAGCAGTACTTC
. | TRBJ2-3 | TRBD2 | TRBV6-5 | CASRMSGRTDTQYF | TGTGCCAGCAGGATGAGCGGGAGGACGGATACGCAGTATTTT
few | TRBJ2-7 | . | TRBV4-1 | CASSHGQSYEQYF | TGCGCCAGCAGCCACGGACAGTCCTACGAGCAGTACTTC
. | TRBJ2-5 | . | TRBV29-1 | CSVFAGGETQYF | TGCAGCGTTTTTGCAGGGGGGGAGACCCAGTACTTC
. | TRBJ2-2 | . | TRBV11-3 | CASSYLAAGELFF | TGTGCCAGCAGCTACCTTGCGGCCGGGGAGCTGTTTTTT
few | TRBJ1-5 | . | TRBV19 | CASSIAGRTGQPQHF | TGTGCCAGTAGTATAGCGGGCCGGACCGGCCAGCCCCAGCATTTT
. | TRBJ1-2 | TRBD1 | TRBV5-4 | CASRDDREAYGYTF | TGTGCCAGCAGGGACGACAGGGAAGCCTATGGCTACACCTTC
. | TRBJ2-1 | TRBD2 | TRBV2 | CASVETSGMAEQFF | TGTGCCAGCGTCGAGACTAGCGGGATGGCTGAGCAGTTCTTC
. | TRBJ2-3 | . | TRBV28 | CASSSGGASTDTQYF | TGTGCCAGCAGTTCTGGCGGAGCTAGCACAGATACGCAGTATTTT
. | TRBJ2-3 | . | TRBV2 | CASRPSLGGTDTQYF | TGTGCCAGCCGTCCAAGCCTCGGGGGCACAGATACGCAGTATTTT
few | TRBJ1-6 | . | TRBV7-2 | CASSLTLGGPPESPLHF | TGTGCCAGCAGCTTAACCCTGGGGGGGCCGCCGGAATCACCCCTCCACTTT
. | TRBJ2-7 | . | TRBV6-5 | CASGRAYEQYF | TGTGCCAGCGGCCGGGCGTACGAGCAGTACTTC
. | TRBJ2-5 | . | TRBV27 | CASSLSRQSQETQYF | TGTGCCAGCAGTTTATCCCGACAAAGCCAAGAGACCCAGTACTTC
. | TRBJ2-3 | . | TRBV12-2 | CASRLVSSTDTQYF | TGTGCAAGTCGCTTAGTGAGTAGCACAGATACGCAGTATTTT